Shown below are 21 T cell receptor beta chains from a single sample sequenced in a study of blood T cell repertoires in COVID-19. The table came from immunoSEQ multiplex PCR; TCRdb's copy has only in-frame clones and leaves some out. The sample includes roughly 180,000 clones, roughly four fifths seen only once; the top ten take about an eighth. Sequencing was carried out using PBMCs or T cells enriched from blood (not recorded which). These receptors came from a middle-aged man who had recovered from COVID-19.

The chain joins TRBV2 to TRBJ2-5, with 13 bases identical to TRBD2. CDR1 and CDR2 from the germline V gene are SNHLY and FYNNEI. V shed 4 bases, J shed 1 base, and the junction held 3 bases outside the gene matches. The length of the CDR3 is 16 residues. The CDR3 spells CASSVGLAGFQETQYF. Here the CDR3 DNA reads TGTGCCAGCAGTGTGGGACTAGCGGGGTTCCAAGAGACCCAGTACTTC.

This rearrangement joins TRBV5-6 to TRBJ1-1; no clear D. V shed 7 bases and J shed 3 bases, with 13 bases lying between them. The CDR3 runs to 13 residues. From germline, CDR1 is SGHDT and CDR2 YYEEEE. The CDR3: CASSPGPYTEAFF. For the CDR3, the DNA is TGTGCCAGCTCACCTGGGCCGTACACTGAAGCTTTCTTT.

The sample holds one count of this clone. The chain is built from TRBV13 and TRBJ2-1; TRBD2 aligns across 7 bases. V shed 2 bases, J shed 3 bases, and the junction held 4 bases outside the gene matches. The CDR3 consists of 15 residues. The germline gives CDR1 PRHDT, CDR2 FYEKMQ (reference sequence). DNA of the CDR3: TGTGCCAGCAGCTTATCCCCTAGCGGCTACAATGAGCAGTTCTTC. It encodes CASSLSPSGYNEQFF. The variable domain in full, completed from reference TRBV13 and TRBJ2-1, reads AAGVIQSPRHLIKEKRETATLKCYPIPRHDTVYWYQQGPGQDPQFLISFYEKMQSDKGSIPDRFSAQQFSDYHSELNMSSLELGDSALYFCASSLSPSGYNEQFFGPGTRLTVL.

A note on this clone: Germline is not matched at one junction end, which may reflect a read error. The V call is TRBV13, the J call TRBJ1-2, with 8 bases fitting TRBD1. The CDR3 covers 15 residues. Germline CDR1 PRHDT, CDR2 FYEKMQ (reference sequence). CDR3 loop: CASSLGSGGATGYTF. The CDR3 DNA reads as TGTGCCAGCAGCCTAGGGTCAGGGGGCGCGACGGGCTACACCTTC.

The genes are TRBV19 and TRBJ2-2, with D perhaps TRBD2 (6 bases). V was clipped by 3 bases and J by 7 bases, with 15 bases between them. The germline CDR1 and CDR2 sequences are LNHDA and SQIVND (reference sequence). This CDR3 contains 15 residues. CDR3 DNA: TGTGCCAGTAGTATCAGGGCGGGAATTGACGGGGAGCTGTTTTTT. Protein product: CASSIRAGIDGELFF.

The CDR3 loop reads CASSQDGQGIGSPLHF. The CDR3 DNA sequence: TGTGCCAGCAGCCAAGATGGGCAGGGAATAGGGTCACCCCTCCACTTT. The gene calls are TRBV4-2 and TRBJ1-6, with D tentatively TRBD1 (5 bases). This CDR3 is 16 amino acids long. The V and J ends lost 0 bases and 10 bases respectively, with 16 bases between them. Per germline, CDR1 LGHNA and CDR2 YNFKEQ.

This clone has a handful of counts. The chain recombines TRBV12-3 or TRBV12-4 with TRBJ1-4, with 9 bases matching TRBD1. Trimming took 5 bases from V and 10 from J; bases not matched to a gene: 5. The CDR3 is made up of 13 amino acids. CDR3: CASSLMTGGKLFF. The CDR3 DNA reads TGTGCCAGCAGTCTAATGACAGGGGGAAAACTGTTTTTT.

CDR3 in DNA: TGTGCCAGCAGCTGGGGACAGGGACGAGAGACCCAGTACTTC. Translation: CASSWGQGRETQYF. The rearrangement uses TRBV7-9 and TRBJ2-5, with 9 bases aligning to TRBD1. The CDR3 is 14 residues long. V lost 4 bases, J lost 4 bases, and 4 bases stayed unmatched. Germline-derived CDR1 and CDR2 are SEHNR and FQNEAQ (reference sequence).

This clone was seen just once. This chain joins TRBV28 and TRBJ1-1, with D possibly matching TRBD1 (5 bases). CDR3 length equals 12 residues. V lost 4 bases, J lost 4 bases, and 7 bases lay in between. Germline CDR1 is MDHEN and CDR2 is SYDVKM. For the CDR3, the DNA is TGTGCCAGCAGTTCCGGGGGCACTGAAGCTTTCTTT. Translating gives CASSSGGTEAFF.

V and J are TRBV5-1 and TRBJ2-1; D is ambiguous. The germline gives CDR1 SGHRS, CDR2 YFSETQ. This CDR3 region has 13 residues. The V end lost 4 bases, the J end lost 6 bases, and 11 bases lay between the germline ends. The CDR3 DNA reads TGCGCCAGCAGCAGCCGAAGAGGCAATGAGCAGTTCTTC. It codes for CASSSRRGNEQFF.

The chain is built from TRBV10-3 and TRBJ1-3; weak D call: TRBD1 (5 bases). This CDR3 is built from 15 residues. Trimming left V 8 bases short and J 2 bases short, with 16 bases between. Per the germline V gene, CDR1 is ENHRY and CDR2 is SYGVKD. CDR3 in amino acids: CAIGEGALPGNTIYF. The CDR3 DNA is TGTGCCATCGGCGAAGGGGCCCTGCCTGGAAACACCATATATTTT.

The chain has TRBV10-3 and TRBJ1-1, with D tentatively TRBD1 (6 bases). V was trimmed by 4 bases and J by 1 base, leaving 13 bases between them. The germline CDR1 and CDR2 sequences are ENHRY and SYGVKD. The CDR3 sequence is 15 residues long. The CDR3 region has the DNA TGTGCCATCAGTGGGACTGGACAGTCGAACACTGAAGCTTTCTTT. Protein: CAISGTGQSNTEAFF.

This chain connects TRBV2 to TRBJ1-4, with no clear D. The V and J ends lost 6 bases and 8 bases respectively, with 10 bases between them. Germline V gene data show CDR1 as SNHLY and CDR2 as FYNNEI. The CDR3 sequence is 12 residues long. The CDR3 protein is CASSRYSEKLFF. DNA of the CDR3: TGTGCCAGCAGCCGATACAGCGAAAAACTGTTTTTT.

The chain joins TRBV28 to TRBJ1-4, with unresolved D. The V gene lost 2 bases and the J gene lost 4 bases, with 11 bases spanning the gap. Germline V gives CDR1 MDHEN, CDR2 SYDVKM. This CDR3 has 15 amino acids. CDR3 protein: CASSLRGGLNEKLFF. CDR3 bases: TGTGCCAGCAGTTTAAGAGGCGGCCTTAATGAAAAACTGTTTTTT.

This clone was counted once. CDR3 region: CASSQVRGGSSPLHF. The DNA for the CDR3 is TGTGCCAGCAGCCAAGTGAGGGGAGGGTCATCACCCCTCCACTTT. This sequence joins TRBV3-1 (or the pseudogene TRBV3-2) and TRBJ1-6; a possible D gene is TRBD1 (5 bases). The V end was cut by 1 base, the J end by 10 bases, with 14 bases between. Germline V gene sequence: CDR1 LGHDT, CDR2 YNNKEL (reference sequence). The CDR3 sequence is 15 residues long.

The genes are TRBV5-5 and TRBJ1-2, with D possibly TRBD1 on 5 matching bases. CDR1 SGHKS and CDR2 YYEKEE come from the germline V gene (reference sequence). The germline V and J ends were trimmed by 4 bases and 7 bases, with 17 bases remaining between them. The CDR3 extends over 14 amino acids. CDR3 region: CASSPQGGAVGYTF. CDR3 nucleotides: TGTGCCAGCAGCCCTCAAGGTGGGGCAGTTGGCTACACCTTC.

The CDR3 bases are TGTGCCAGCAGTTCGGGGGAAGCTTTCTTT. Its protein is CASSSGEAFF. The J gene is TRBJ1-1, the V gene TRBV6-1; D gene unclear. V lost 5 bases, J lost 8 bases, and 6 bases lay in between. This CDR3 is 10 amino acids long. Germline assignment: CDR1 MNHNS and CDR2 SASEGT.

The chain links TRBV27 to TRBJ1-1; 7 bases are shared with TRBD1. Germline V CDR1 and CDR2: MNHEY, SMNVEV (reference sequence). CDR3 length: 13 amino acids. Unmatched junction bases numbered 4, after V lost 5 bases and J lost 4 bases. The CDR3 region has the DNA TGTGCCAGCAGTCTCGACAGGGCCACTGAAGCTTTCTTT. This gives the protein CASSLDRATEAFF.

This clone was detected only a few times. The chain joins TRBV9 to TRBJ1-2; 9 bases are shared with TRBD1. V trimming: 2 bases; J trimming: 6 bases; junction bases outside the gene matches: 8. Germline CDR1 and CDR2: SGDLS and YYNGEE. This CDR3 spans 15 amino acids. In nucleotides, the CDR3 is TGTGCCAGCAGCGTGTTGGCGACAGGGGGTGATGGCTACACCTTC. As protein: CASSVLATGGDGYTF. The whole variable domain, remainder taken from reference TRBV9 and TRBJ1-2, is DSGVTQTPKHLITATGQRVTLRCSPRSGDLSVYWYQQSLDQGLQFLIQYYNGEERAKGNILERFSAQQFPDLHSELNLSSLELGDSALYFCASSVLATGGDGYTFGSGTRLTVV.

The chain combines TRBV19 with TRBJ2-2; TRBD2 agrees at 10 bases. There are 15 residues in the CDR3. Germline V CDR1 and CDR2: LNHDA, SQIVND (reference sequence). The V and J ends lost 5 bases and 5 bases, in that order; junction bases with no gene match: 5. The CDR3 DNA reads TGTGCCAGTAGTTGGGGGACTAGCGTGACCGGGGAGCTGTTTTTT. It encodes CASSWGTSVTGELFF.

This clone was counted a few times. The rearrangement joins TRBV5-1 to TRBJ2-7; a weak D match, TRBD1 (6 bases). CDR1 is SGHRS and CDR2 is YFSETQ in the germline V gene. V lost 0 bases to trimming and J lost 3 bases, with 22 bases between them. The CDR3 runs 18 residues. DNA for the CDR3: TGCGCCAGCAGCTTGGCCGGCGGCGGTTCCGGGACACTCTACGAGCAGTACGTC. It yields the protein CASSLAGGGSGTLYEQYV.